The next 9 T cell receptor beta chains were all read from a single sample in a study of blood T cell repertoires in COVID-19 (dated by TCRdb to the early 2020s). To prepare the library, the immunoSEQ multiplex PCR assay was applied. TCRdb stores this immuneACCESS table with in-frame sequences only. Part of the clones is absent; in the studies checked, under half of the shortfall reflects unresolved V genes, and no reason is known for the rest. The sample table contains about 180,000 clones; only one count was recorded for roughly nine tenths of them. 1.5% to 2% of the sample is in the top ten clones. Sequenced material: peripheral blood. The receptors shown here come from a man aged 18 to 29 who had recovered from COVID-19.

V is TRBV29-1 and J is TRBJ1-2; no definite D call. Trimming cost V 7 bases and J 7 bases, with 22 bases left between them. Germline assignment: CDR1 SQVTM and CDR2 ANQGSEA. CDR3 length equals 14 residues. CDR3 DNA: TGCAGCGCCCGCCGACTAAGATCCGGAGGTGGCTACACCTTC. Translation: CSARRLRSGGGYTF.

The CDR3 DNA follows: TGTGCCAGCAGCCCCCTCCCCTCTGGAAACACCATATATTTT. Protein sequence: CASSPLPSGNTIYF. V and J are TRBV5-4 and TRBJ1-3; D unclear. The CDR3 is made up of 14 amino acids. CDR1 is SGHNT, CDR2 YYREEE, per germline (reference sequence). V lost 4 bases, J lost 0 bases, and 8 bases lay in between.

V usage is TRBV24-1 and J usage is TRBJ2-5, with D maybe TRBD2 (5 bases). V was pared by 2 bases and J by 4 bases, with 7 bases between. This CDR3 is built from 13 residues. CDR1 is KGHDR and CDR2 is SFDVKD in the germline V gene. The CDR3 nucleotides are TGTGCCACCAGTGATTCGGGGAGAGAGACCCAGTACTTC. Translated, it gives CATSDSGRETQYF.

The V and J genes are TRBV27 and TRBJ2-1; no firm D call. V was pared by 6 bases and J by 7 bases, with 7 bases between. CDR1 MNHEY and CDR2 SMNVEV come from the germline V gene (reference sequence). The CDR3 loop spans 11 amino acids. Here the CDR3 reads CASSLGNEQFF. CDR3 nucleotide sequence: TGTGCCAGCAGCCTAGGAAATGAGCAGTTCTTC.

The V and J genes are TRBV2 and TRBJ1-6, with 9 bases matching TRBD1. Germline CDR1 and CDR2: SNHLY and FYNNEI. The CDR3 extends over 14 amino acids. The trim removed 6 bases at V and 4 bases at J, leaving 1 base unmatched. The DNA for the CDR3 is TGTGCCAGCAGAGGACAGGGGTATAATTCACCCCTCCACTTT. The encoded protein is CASRGQGYNSPLHF.

The CDR3 bases are TGTGCCAGCAGCCAAGATTTTAGGGGTGAGTACAATGAGCAGTTCTTC. Translating it yields CASSQDFRGEYNEQFF. The chain has TRBV3-1 (or the pseudogene TRBV3-2) and TRBJ2-1; D is possibly TRBD1 (5 bases). Per germline, CDR1 LGHDT and CDR2 YNNKEL (reference sequence). This CDR3 is 16 amino acids long. Trimming took off 0 bases at V and 4 bases at J, with 13 bases between the two ends.

The rearrangement uses TRBV28 and TRBJ1-1; TRBD1 agrees at 8 bases. Trimming at V came to 7 bases and at J to 7 bases, leaving 5 bases not matched to a gene. The CDR3 runs 12 residues. CDR1 is MDHEN, CDR2 SYDVKM, per germline. The CDR3 region has the DNA TGTGCCAGCACCTTCGGGACAGGTGAAGCTTTCTTT. Its translation: CASTFGTGEAFF.

The chain couples TRBV25-1 to TRBJ1-6; no clear D. V lost 5 bases, J lost 8 bases, and 10 bases lay in between. Germline CDR1 MGHDK, CDR2 SYGVNS. This CDR3 has 13 residues. The CDR3 reads CASSFSPDSPLHF. Written as DNA, the CDR3 is TGTGCCAGCAGTTTTTCCCCAGATTCACCCCTCCACTTT. The variable domain in full, with the rest retrieved from reference TRBV25-1 and TRBJ1-6, is EADIYQTPRYLVIGTGKKITLECSQTMGHDKMYWYQQDPGMELHLIHYSYGVNSTEKGDLSSESTVSRIRTEHFPLTLESARPSHTSQYLCASSFSPDSPLHFGNGTRLTVT.

The genes are TRBV20-1 and TRBJ2-7, with D possibly TRBD2 on 5 matching bases. Trimming removed 3 bases at V and 3 bases at J, with 21 bases between. This CDR3 is built from 16 residues. The germline gives CDR1 DFQATT, CDR2 SNEGSKA (reference sequence). The CDR3 DNA sequence: TGCAGTGCTAGTGGTTCTGGCAGCGGAGACTACTACGAGCAGTACTTC. Translating it yields CSASGSGSGDYYEQYF.